This T cell receptor beta chain was found in a study of T cell changes during pregnancy in multiple sclerosis (dated by TCRdb to the late 2010s). For the wider study: In women with multiple sclerosis, the researchers looked at how the T cell repertoire shifted as pregnancy progressed.

As for this clone: Its target antigen remains unknown. Base qualities are missing; no much larger clone stands one base away.

Its CDR3 holds 13 amino acids, cysteine through phenylalanine. Only CDR3 DNA is held: 39 bases, read in frame from base 1. CDR1 is given as SGDLS and CDR2 as YYNGEE, both from the germline V gene. The germline ends are 7 bases apart after V is trimmed by 0 bases and J by 4 bases. Library method: the immunoSEQ multiplex PCR assay. This immuneACCESS table, as held by TCRdb, lists in-frame sequences with V and J called but not all clones. Of the missing ones, under half trace to an unresolved V gene in checked studies; the others have no known cause. The sample includes roughly 100,000 clones, with around 93% observed a single time. Of the sample, 1.5% to 2% falls within the top ten clones.

The sequenced sample was peripheral blood, obtained after pregnancy. This TCR came from a female donor with multiple sclerosis, enrolled in a pregnancy study. The rearranged chain carries TRBV9 and TRBJ2-5; the D gene is possibly TRBD2, with 6 bases matching. The sequenced DNA: TGTGCCAGCAGCGTAGTGGGGGGAGAGACCCAGTACTTC. It encodes CASSVVGGETQYF.